This T cell receptor (beta chain) was sequenced for a study of T cell repertoires in cytomegalovirus infection. V was trimmed by 3 bases and J by 1 base, leaving 13 bases between them. Germline V lookup: CDR1 LNHDA, CDR2 SQIVND (reference sequence). This CDR3 is built from 15 residues. TCRdb redid the calling of the reads with MiXCR, one entry per CDR3 protein. Found here are roughly 500,000 distinct CDR3 sequences, approximately 16% of them singletons; the top ten hold 20% to 30%. This clonotype was seen a few times. The V and J genes are TRBV19 and TRBJ2-7, with D unclear. Sequencing was carried out using CD8+ T cells from PBMCs. This receptor was obtained from a human donor in good health (CMV status not recorded). Some clones in this sample may be carry-over from other donors' samples. The CDR3 DNA sequence: TGTGCCAGTAGTATCGCAGAGAGTTCTTCCTACGAGCAGTACTTC. Its protein is CASSIAESSSYEQYF.